This T cell receptor (beta chain) emerged from a study of shared clonotypes between healthy human individuals. The ends were cut back, 3 bases at V and 2 bases at J, with 10 bases in the middle. CDR1 and CDR2 from the germline V gene are KGHSH and LQKENI. The CDR3 is 14 residues long. As for this clone: Other DNA sequences in this specimen translate into the identical CDR3.

Clones were sequenced by immunoSEQ multiplex PCR, and TCRdb holds only the in-frame ones, with some missing. This sample has 2.5 million or so clones, with just over 90% found just once. This TCR came from a man between 18 and 35 years old in good health. The source material was naive CD4+ T cells sorted from blood. Subset here: CD45RA+ positively selected. V is TRBV18 and J is TRBJ2-5, with D possibly being TRBD1 (6 bases). The CDR3 sequence is CASSPGTTQETQYF. The CDR3 DNA reads as TGTGCCAGCTCACCCGGGACAACACAAGAGACCCAGTACTTC.